The 21 T cell receptor beta chains below were found in one sample sequenced in a study of beta chain features in type 1 diabetes. General observations from the study: Shortening of TCRB CDR3s, moderate but significant, appeared in all four CD4+ subsets of Type 1 diabetes patients.

Their cognate antigens are unknown. Sequencing targeted expressed TCRB transcripts, as all isolated RNA had been reverse transcribed. Using immunoSEQ multiplex PCR, the repertoire was profiled, and TCRdb retains in-frame clones only, with some absent. The data contain 500,000 to 850,000 clones, around 15% of them singletons. Specimen: naive CD4+ T cells from blood. All receptors derive from a man younger than 35 with type 1 diabetes.

This clone was observed a few times. The junction departs from the called germline gene at one end, perhaps through a read error. V gene TRBV7-2 combines with J gene TRBJ2-5; tentatively, D is TRBD1 or TRBD2 (6 bases each). In germline, CDR1 is SGHTA, CDR2 FQGNSA. The CDR3 runs to 14 residues. CDR3 region: CASSVADSIGTQYF. Here the CDR3 DNA reads TGTGCCAGCAGCGTAGCGGACAGTATCGGGACCCAGTACTTC. Complete variable domain (other parts from reference TRBV7-2 and TRBJ2-5): GAGVSQSPSNKVTEKGKDVELRCDPISGHTALYWYRQSLGQGLEFLIYFQGNSAPDKSGLPSDRFSAERTGGSVSTLTIQRTQQEDSAVYLCASSVADSIGTQYFGPGTRLLVL.

The chain carries TRBV28 and TRBJ2-1, with D perhaps being TRBD1 or TRBD2 (7 bases each). V was pared by 10 bases and J by 8 bases, with 18 bases between. The CDR3 is 13 residues long. From germline, CDR1 is MDHEN and CDR2 SYDVKM. Here the CDR3 DNA reads TGTGCCATCCTCAGGGGGGGCCGGGATGAGCAGTTCTTC. Protein: CAILRGGRDEQFF.

The chain carries TRBV30 and TRBJ1-2, with D perhaps TRBD1 (6 bases). Germline lookup yields CDR1 GTSNPN and CDR2 SVGIG (reference sequence). The CDR3 sequence is 14 residues long. Trimming took off 2 bases at V and 5 bases at J, with 15 bases between the two ends. In nucleotides, the CDR3 is TGTGCCTGGAGTCCCGGACAGAGCCAGTATGGCTACACCTTC. Its translation is CAWSPGQSQYGYTF.

V gene TRBV6-4 combines with J gene TRBJ2-5, with a weak D call TRBD2 (5 bases). Per germline, CDR1 MRHNA and CDR2 SNTAGT. The V gene lost 2 bases and the J gene lost 1 base, with 14 bases spanning the gap. The CDR3 runs to 16 residues. The CDR3 reads CASSDIGESFQETQYF. The CDR3 region has the DNA TGTGCCAGCAGTGACATTGGGGAGAGCTTCCAAGAGACCCAGTACTTC.

V usage is TRBV14 and J usage is TRBJ2-7; D assignment may be TRBD1 or TRBD2 (5 bases each). With 4 bases removed from V and 2 bases from J, the gap between germline ends came to 12 bases. The germline CDR1 and CDR2 sequences are SGHDN and FVKESK. This CDR3 comprises 14 residues. The CDR3 coding sequence is TGTGCCAGCAGCCCAACGACGGGGCCCTACGAGCAGTACTTC. Its protein is CASSPTTGPYEQYF.

This clone has only a few counts. At one end the junction does not follow the germline gene, possibly because of a read error. The gene calls are TRBV23-1 and TRBJ1-1; 7 positions match TRBD1. TRBV23-1 is given ORF status, its function remaining uncertain. The CDR3 has 15 residues. CDR3 amino acids: CASTQSGDRNTEAFF. The CDR3 DNA reads TGCGCCAGCACTCAATCGGGGGACAGGAACACTGAAGCTTTCTTT.

V and J are TRBV15 and TRBJ2-7; D may correspond to TRBD1 or TRBD2 (6 bases each). Germline V gives CDR1 LNHNV, CDR2 YYDKDF (reference sequence). The V gene lost 4 bases and the J gene lost 0 bases, with 13 bases spanning the gap. The CDR3 runs 15 residues. CDR3 in DNA: TGTGCCACCAGCAAGGGGGACTCGAGCTCCTACGAGCAGTACTTC. Encoded protein: CATSKGDSSSYEQYF.

This chain connects TRBV30 to TRBJ1-5; TRBD1 is a possible D gene (5 bases). Trimming pared 3 bases from V and 7 bases from J, leaving 19 bases between. The germline CDR1 and CDR2 sequences are GTSNPN and SVGIG (reference sequence). CDR3 length: 15 amino acids. CDR3 DNA: TGTGCCTGGAGCTTGGGGGACCGCAGAAGCCAGCCCCAGCATTTT. Translated: CAWSLGDRRSQPQHF.

The chain employs TRBV18 and TRBJ2-3, with 7 positions matching TRBD2. With V trimmed by 2 bases and J by 2 bases, 4 bases remained unmatched. Germline lookup yields CDR1 KGHSH and CDR2 LQKENI. The CDR3 has 15 amino acids. CDR3 residues: CASSPSGANTDTQYF. The CDR3 nucleotides are TGTGCCAGCTCACCAAGCGGGGCGAACACAGATACGCAGTATTTT.

This clone showed up just a few times. The chain uses TRBV6-6 and TRBJ1-5; TRBD1 is a possible D gene (5 bases). The CDR3 is 16 amino acids. Trimming stripped 2 bases from V and 0 bases from J, with 11 bases between. The V gene's germline CDR1 is MNHNY and CDR2 SVGAGI (reference sequence). Here the CDR3 reads CASSYVTGPSNQPQHF. CDR3 DNA: TGTGCCAGCAGTTACGTGACGGGGCCTAGCAATCAGCCCCAGCATTTT.

In its sample, this clone was seen a few times. Other nucleotide sequences from this sample produce the same CDR3. The CDR3 nucleotides are TGCGCCAGCAGCCCGGGTACTAGCAATCAGCCCCAGCATTTT. Encoded protein: CASSPGTSNQPQHF. The rearrangement joins TRBV5-1 to TRBJ1-5; D is uncertain. Germline loops: CDR1 SGHRS, CDR2 YFSETQ. V lost 4 bases and J lost 0, with 8 bases in between. This CDR3 is 14 amino acids long. Together with reference TRBV5-1 and TRBJ1-5, the CDR3 gives the full variable domain: KAGVTQTPRYLIKTRGQQVTLSCSPISGHRSVSWYQQTPGQGLQFLFEYFSETQRNKGNFPGRFSGRQFSNSRSEMNVSTLELGDSALYLCASSPGTSNQPQHFGDGTRLSIL.

The V and J genes are TRBV6-5 and TRBJ2-4; 10 bases match TRBD2. Germline assignment: CDR1 MNHEY and CDR2 SVGAGI. The CDR3 length is 13 residues. J was trimmed by 12 bases and V by 2 bases; bases with no gene match: 4. Here the CDR3 reads CASSYTSGNNQYF. CDR3 coding DNA: TGTGCCAGCAGTTACACTAGCGGGAATAATCAGTACTTC.

This clone has more than one count but fewer than ten. This rearrangement joins TRBV7-6 to TRBJ1-3; D might be TRBD1 (6 bases). Germline V lookup: CDR1 SGHVS, CDR2 FNYEAQ. CDR3 length: 14 amino acids. Trimming took 4 bases from V and 1 from J, leaving 8 bases between them. CDR3 sequence (DNA): TGTGCCAGCAGCTCAGGGGCGTCTGGAAACACCATATATTTT. Translation gives CASSSGASGNTIYF.

This clone was detected only a few times. The genes are TRBV7-2 and TRBJ1-2, with TRBD1 as a possible D gene (6 bases). Germline V gives CDR1 SGHTA, CDR2 FQGNSA. The length of the CDR3 is 14 residues. Between the trimmed V and J ends, which lost 4 bases and 3 bases, there was a span of 12 bases. The CDR3 coding sequence is TGTGCCAGCAGCTCAGAGACAGGCTACTATGGCTACACCTTC. Translating gives CASSSETGYYGYTF.

This clone was seen a handful of times. V and J are TRBV19 and TRBJ2-7, with a tentative D call TRBD2 (7 bases). Trimming stripped 6 bases from V and 2 bases from J, with 11 bases between. The CDR3 extends over 13 amino acids. The germline V gene has CDR1 LNHDA and CDR2 SQIVND (reference sequence). The CDR3 here is CASSGGPTYEQYF. The CDR3, as DNA: TGTGCCAGTAGCGGGGGGCCCACCTACGAGCAGTACTTC.

The rearrangement links TRBV7-2 to TRBJ2-5, with 14 bases that match TRBD2. Losses at the gene ends were 4 bases for V and 5 bases for J; bases not matched to a gene: 9. The CDR3 has 17 amino acids. The germline gives CDR1 SGHTA, CDR2 FQGNSA. The CDR3 sequence: CASSYSRGTSGGETQYF. The CDR3 region has the DNA TGTGCCAGCAGCTACAGTCGTGGGACTAGCGGGGGTGAGACCCAGTACTTC.

This clone was recorded a few times. The chain couples TRBV28 to TRBJ1-5, with unresolved D. Germline loops: CDR1 MDHEN, CDR2 SYDVKM. This CDR3 has 15 amino acids. The ends were cut back, 5 bases at V and 7 bases at J, with 18 bases in the middle. For the CDR3, the DNA is TGTGCCAGCAGTCCCGGAGGCCGAACCCACCAGCCCCAGCATTTT. This codes for CASSPGGRTHQPQHF.

The chain links TRBV30 to TRBJ1-6; D is possibly TRBD1 (6 bases). This CDR3 is 17 amino acids long. Germline loops: CDR1 GTSNPN, CDR2 SVGIG (reference sequence). Trimming removed 6 bases from V and 4 bases from J, with 22 bases in between. DNA of the CDR3: TGTGCCTGCAACACAAGACCGCAGGGGTGGTATAATTCACCCCTCCACTTT. It translates to CACNTRPQGWYNSPLHF.

This chain uses TRBV7-2 with TRBJ2-5, with D perhaps matching TRBD2 (6 bases). The CDR3 is 14 residues long. Germline values: CDR1 SGHTA, CDR2 FQGNSA. Trimming removed 3 bases at V and 9 bases at J, with 17 bases between. For the CDR3, the DNA is TGTGCCAGCAGCTTCGGTGCGGGGTCGCGAGCCCAGTACTTC. It yields the protein CASSFGAGSRAQYF.

The CDR3 here is CASSRPGLTDTQYF. The CDR3 DNA reads TGTGCCAGCAGCCGACCGGGGCTCACAGATACGCAGTATTTT. The chain carries TRBV5-6 and TRBJ2-3; D is possibly TRBD1 or TRBD2 (5 bases each). V was pared by 4 bases and J by 2 bases, with 11 bases between. CDR3 length: 14 residues. Germline assignment: CDR1 SGHDT and CDR2 YYEEEE.

This clone appeared a few times. The chain couples TRBV9 to TRBJ2-3; D call uncertain. Germline CDR1 and CDR2: SGDLS and YYNGEE. The CDR3 consists of 15 residues. V was cut by 0 bases and J by 0 bases, with 8 bases left in between. In nucleotides, the CDR3 is TGTGCCAGCAGCGTAGCATGGGATAGCACAGATACGCAGTATTTT. This codes for CASSVAWDSTDTQYF. The entire variable domain, with the rest obtained from reference TRBV9 and TRBJ2-3, is as follows: DSGVTQTPKHLITATGQRVTLRCSPRSGDLSVYWYQQSLDQGLQFLIQYYNGEERAKGNILERFSAQQFPDLHSELNLSSLELGDSALYFCASSVAWDSTDTQYFGPGTRLTVL.